The TCR beta chain described here comes from a study of blood T cell repertoires in COVID-19. Study-wide context: Acute and convalescent COVID-19 samples came from the United States, Italy and Spain. The analysed material was cDNA or gDNA that came from T cells, B-cell-depleted T cells, or PBMCs.

Per the study methods: Estimation of nucleated cell counts relied on the amplification of reference gene primers. TCRdb's table, derived via immunoSEQ multiplex PCR, lists solely in-frame clones and lacks some. The D gene and trimming were derived from the DNA, and the V and J assignments and clone size from that table. The sample consists of some 41,000 clones, 70% to 90% of them appearing once. The ends were cut back, 0 bases at V and 6 bases at J, with 15 bases in the middle. CDR1 is LGHDT, CDR2 YNNKEL, per germline (reference sequence). The CDR3 has 15 amino acids. This sequence originates from a man aged 65-85 years with active COVID-19. The chain combines TRBV3-1 (or the pseudogene TRBV3-2) with TRBJ2-7; D gene ambiguous. The sequenced sample consisted of peripheral blood. In nucleotides, the CDR3 is TGTGCCAGCAGCCAAGATCCCGACACATTTAGCGAGCAGTACTTC. It encodes CASSQDPDTFSEQYF.